This entry features one TCR beta chain sequence. The specificity of this receptor is unknown. No much larger clone exists at a distance of one base, and base qualities are not known. The data belong to a study of T cell responses to AZD1222 COVID-19 vaccine (dated by TCRdb to the early 2020s). About the study as a whole: AZD1222 recipients given second doses at about 4 weeks or at about 12 weeks were pooled, since spike-specific TCR depth and breadth were not found to differ between the two schedules. TCR sequencing was performed for roughly 250 trial participants, of whom about 200 were given two doses of AZD1222 and roughly 25 were given two doses of MenACWY control vaccine. Trial participants were enrolled by age into 18-55, 56-69 and 70-plus year subgroups, with 148, 28 and 57 TCR-sequenced participants respectively. General study outcomes and caveats: After two AZD1222 doses, both the breadth and the depth of spike-specific TCRs were significantly higher than at day 0 and than in MenACWY recipients. Conclusions about previously exposed vaccinees are limited, since just five or six AZD1222 recipients were seropositive for SARS-CoV-2 at baseline. The 56-69-year group was small, and its depth increase did not reach significance, likely because of low power. Because no samples from the day 14 peak response were available, repertoires could be characterized only after the peak T cell response. Nearly half of unique spike-specific TCRs reportedly recognized epitopes outside regions mutated in the B.1.351 and B.1.1.7 variants. Participants were mostly white British and included more females than males, and it was suggested by the authors that clonal diversity may have been underestimated. The whole spike protein was spanned by vaccine-associated CD4 TCRs, and dominant responses were seen in regions 160-218 and 743-854.

Per the publication, the time point label means: baseline before first vaccination. Vaccinee samples were obtained from the UK trials COV001 and COV002, which included a single-blind randomized controlled phase 2/3 trial of AZD1222 (ChAdOx1 nCoV-19) in healthy adults. For TCRbeta chain sequencing, PBMC samples from trial participants were taken at day 0 and at day 28 after the second dose. Reading the germline V gene gives CDR1 SGHAT and CDR2 FQNNGV. V gives up 0 bases and J gives up 14 bases, and the segment between their germline ends measures 10 bases. The CDR3 sequence holds 12 residues, the cysteine and phenylalanine included. Solely the CDR3 DNA is kept, with 36 bases framed from the first base. The CDR3 regions of human TCRbeta chains were subjected to immunosequencing. The authors' pipeline ran thus. TCRs in the repertoires were matched against a reference library of SARS-CoV-2-specific TCRs that had been generated with the MIRA antigen-specificity platform. Breadth meant the fraction of unique TCRs that were SARS-CoV-2-associated, whereas depth meant the fraction of total T cells that were SARS-CoV-2-associated. Each spike-specific TCR was assigned to its reactive spike region and to a CD4 or CD8 class using the MIRA data. Log10-transformed breadth and depth values were compared by one-way ANOVA with Sidak's multiple comparisons tests. The table comes from immuneACCESS by way of TCRdb, which keeps in-frame sequences with V and J called. Part of the clones is missing from these tables; in studies checked, under half for an unresolved V gene and the rest for unknown reasons. That table gives V, J and clone size, and the DNA gave D and trimming. This sample gives about 100,000 clones in total; more than 70% of them show up just once. The top ten clones comprise about 6.6% of the sample.

Sequencing used peripheral blood, obtained on day 0 of AZD1222 vaccination. This clonotype was obtained from an adult in good health. This chain joins TRBV11-2 to TRBJ1-4; there is no confident call for the D gene. The CDR3 has the sequence CASSLDRVGLFF. In nucleotides, the sequence is TGTGCCAGCAGCTTAGACCGGGTCGGGCTGTTTTTT.